The 14 T cell receptor beta chains listed next were all sequenced from one sample in a study of cytomegalovirus exposure and HLA in healthy donors. Researchers ran the PCR with 60 Vbeta and 13 Jbeta primers. Profiled with immunoSEQ multiplex PCR; TCRdb holds only in-frame clones, not every one. The sample has around 150,000 clones, roughly three fifths seen once. Material for sequencing was PBMCs. These receptors were collected from a male donor in good health and CMV-seronegative.

This clone has a single count. The V and J genes are TRBV7-2 and TRBJ2-1; the D gene is possibly TRBD1 (6 bases). The CDR3 runs to 15 residues. Trimming left V 6 bases short and J 4 bases short, with 16 bases between. Germline loops: CDR1 SGHTA, CDR2 FQGNSA. The CDR3 DNA is TGTGCCAGCAGATACAGGGTAAATACTTACAATGAGCAGTTCTTC. It codes for CASRYRVNTYNEQFF.

The chain recombines TRBV27 with TRBJ2-1; D is perhaps TRBD2 (5 bases). Germline assignment: CDR1 MNHEY and CDR2 SMNVEV (reference sequence). V shed 4 bases and J shed 8 bases, with 24 bases lying between them. The CDR3 totals 17 residues. The CDR3 region has the DNA TGTGCCAGCAGTTCCGCCGTTTCAGGTGACTGGAGGTATGAGCAGTTCTTC. Translating it yields CASSSAVSGDWRYEQFF.

The V call is TRBV7-3, the J call TRBJ2-6; no clear D. V dropped 8 bases and J dropped 0 bases, with 5 bases sitting between them. Germline V lookup: CDR1 SGHTA, CDR2 FQGTGA. This CDR3 is 13 amino acids long. The CDR3 coding sequence is TGTGCCAGCGGCAACTCTGGGGCCAACGTCCTGACTTTC. It is translated as CASGNSGANVLTF.

The table lists this clone with a few counts. The rearrangement links TRBV7-9 to TRBJ1-2; 8 bases are a match to TRBD1. CDR1 and CDR2 from the germline V gene are SEHNR and FQNEAQ (reference sequence). This CDR3 is 16 amino acids long. The V segment lost 2 bases and the J segment 6 bases; nucleotides outside the gene matches: 11. The CDR3 DNA sequence: TGTGCCAGCAGCTTACTTGAGACAGGGGAGAAGAATGGCTACACCTTC. Translated, it gives CASSLLETGEKNGYTF.

The chain links TRBV2 to TRBJ2-2, with TRBD1 matching 8 bases. V lost 5 bases and J lost 4; bases outside the gene matches: 3. This CDR3 comprises 14 residues. Germline V gene data show CDR1 as SNHLY and CDR2 as FYNNEI. The CDR3 reads CASSRQGSTGELFF. The CDR3 nucleotides are TGTGCCAGCAGTCGACAGGGGTCCACCGGGGAGCTGTTTTTT. Using reference TRBV2 and TRBJ2-2 for the parts outside the CDR3, the full variable domain is EPEVTQTPSHQVTQMGQEVILRCVPISNHLYFYWYRQILGQKVEFLVSFYNNEISEKSEIFDDQFSVERPDGSNFTLKIRSTKLEDSAMYFCASSRQGSTGELFFGEGSRLTVL.

In DNA, the CDR3 is TGTGCCAGCAGCTCCGGACTAGCGGGGGCCTACGAGCAGTACTTC. Translated, it gives CASSSGLAGAYEQYF. V is TRBV11-2 and J is TRBJ2-7; 13 nucleotides align to TRBD2. V shed 4 bases, J shed 2 bases, and the junction held 2 bases outside the gene matches. The germline gives CDR1 SGHAT, CDR2 FQNNGV. The CDR3 runs to 15 residues.

V is TRBV5-4 and J is TRBJ2-5; 8 positions match TRBD1. TRBJ2-7 explains the end of the DNA better; the J call may be wrong. This CDR3 region has 14 residues. In germline, CDR1 is SGHNT, CDR2 YYREEE (reference sequence). The DNA for the CDR3 is TGTGCCAGCAGCTTGGACAGGGGGTACGGCGAGCAGTACTTC. Amino acids: CASSLDRGYGEQYF.

The chain recombines TRBV6-6 with TRBJ2-1; TRBD1 matches at 8 bases. This CDR3 contains 13 residues. The germline gives CDR1 MNHNY, CDR2 SVGAGI (reference sequence). After removal of 5 bases from V and 8 bases from J, the junction contained 5 bases not matched to a gene. The CDR3 nucleotides are TGTGCCAGCAGTCAACAGGGGGGTTATGAGCAGTTCTTC. Amino acids: CASSQQGGYEQFF.

This clone was detected many times. The chain links TRBV10-2 to TRBJ2-2; D perhaps matches TRBD2 (7 bases). The CDR3 totals 13 residues. Germline V gene lookup returns CDR1 WSHSY and CDR2 SAAADI. V dropped 8 bases and J dropped 4 bases, with 11 bases sitting between them. CDR3 sequence: CASRRGPTGELFF. CDR3 nucleotide sequence: TGCGCCAGCCGGCGGGGGCCCACCGGGGAGCTGTTTTTT.

The gene calls are TRBV5-4 and TRBJ2-7; tentatively, D is TRBD2 (6 bases). Germline CDR1 SGHNT, CDR2 YYREEE (reference sequence). This CDR3 is built from 12 residues. V shed 4 bases and J shed 5 bases, with 10 bases lying between them. The CDR3 sequence is CASSLTSDEQYF. The CDR3 region has the DNA TGTGCCAGCAGCCTGACTAGTGACGAGCAGTACTTC.

This clone was observed a handful of times. V is TRBV4-2 and J is TRBJ2-7; D is unresolved. The CDR3 sequence is 13 residues long. Germline V gene lookup returns CDR1 LGHNA and CDR2 YNFKEQ. V was pared by 3 bases and J by 4 bases, with 10 bases between. The CDR3 sequence is CASSHISHYEQYF. The CDR3 region has the DNA TGTGCCAGCAGCCACATATCACATTACGAGCAGTACTTC.

The chain has TRBV19 and TRBJ1-6; the D is unclear. CDR1 and CDR2 from the germline V gene are LNHDA and SQIVND (reference sequence). V was clipped by 4 bases and J by 12 bases, with 16 bases between them. CDR3 size: 14 residues. The CDR3 DNA is TGTGCCAGTAGTACTTCCGGGAAACTTGGACCCCTCCACTTT. Translating gives CASSTSGKLGPLHF.

V and J are TRBV6-1 and TRBJ2-2; no clear D. V lost 5 bases and J 2 bases, leaving 12 bases between the germline ends. Germline V gene lookup returns CDR1 MNHNS and CDR2 SASEGT. This CDR3 contains 15 residues. CDR3 nucleotide sequence: TGTGCCAGCAGTCCCCAGATAGCTAACACCGGGGAGCTGTTTTTT. It is translated as CASSPQIANTGELFF.

V usage is TRBV28 and J usage is TRBJ1-2, with D unclear. This CDR3 contains 13 residues. V shed 2 bases and J shed 5 bases, with 9 bases lying between them. Germline V gene sequence: CDR1 MDHEN, CDR2 SYDVKM. DNA of the CDR3: TGTGCCAGCAGTTTAACCAGGATTTATGGCTACACCTTC. Translated: CASSLTRIYGYTF.